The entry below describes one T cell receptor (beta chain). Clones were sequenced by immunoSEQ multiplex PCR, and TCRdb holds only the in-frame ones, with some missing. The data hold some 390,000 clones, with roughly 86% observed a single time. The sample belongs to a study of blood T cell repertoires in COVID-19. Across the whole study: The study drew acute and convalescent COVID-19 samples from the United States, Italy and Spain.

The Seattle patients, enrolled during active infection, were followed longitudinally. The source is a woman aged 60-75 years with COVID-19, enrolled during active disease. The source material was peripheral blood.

The DNA for the CDR3 is TGCGCCAGCAGGACGACAGCTAACTATGGCTACACCTTC. Encoded protein: CASRTTANYGYTF. The chain carries TRBV5-1 and TRBJ1-2; tentative D call: TRBD1 (5 bases). The V end was cut by 5 bases, the J end by 0 bases, with 8 bases between. The CDR3 spans 13 residues. Germline V gives CDR1 SGHRS, CDR2 YFSETQ.